Below are 22 T cell receptor beta chains sequenced from a single sample in a study of T cell changes during pregnancy in multiple sclerosis. Sequencing was performed with immunoSEQ multiplex PCR; in TCRdb, only in-frame clones are kept and a portion is missing. The sample shows fewer than 40,000 clones, over 75% of them seen only once. The sequencing here drew on CD8+ T cells from peripheral blood mononuclear cells, taken before pregnancy. These receptors originate from a female donor with multiple sclerosis, enrolled in a pregnancy study.

This clone showed up just once. The chain recombines TRBV4-1 with TRBJ2-5, with D perhaps matching TRBD2 (6 bases). CDR1 is MGHRA, CDR2 YSYEKL, per germline. Trimming cost V 2 bases and J 1 base, with 11 bases left between them. The CDR3 has 15 amino acids. The CDR3 here is CASSQTGRAQETQYF. The CDR3 coding sequence is TGCGCCAGCAGCCAAACCGGGAGAGCCCAAGAGACCCAGTACTTC.

The count of this clone is one. V is TRBV25-1 and J is TRBJ1-5, with D unclear. Trimming took off 2 bases at V and 3 bases at J, with 11 bases between the two ends. Germline lookup yields CDR1 MGHDK and CDR2 SYGVNS. The CDR3 loop spans 15 amino acids. The CDR3: CASSEAGGNNQPQHF. The CDR3 DNA reads as TGTGCCAGCAGTGAAGCCGGAGGAAACAATCAGCCCCAGCATTTT.

This clone showed up just a few times. The chain links TRBV13 to TRBJ1-2, with TRBD1 matching over 9 bases. Germline V lookup: CDR1 PRHDT, CDR2 FYEKMQ (reference sequence). Unmatched junction bases numbered 6, after V lost 5 bases and J lost 5 bases. The length of the CDR3 is 14 residues. CDR3 region: CASSQGTGRYGYTF. The CDR3 bases are TGTGCCAGCAGCCAAGGGACAGGGAGATATGGCTACACCTTC.

The rearrangement joins TRBV27 to TRBJ1-2; D is unclear. The CDR3 has 15 residues. CDR1 and CDR2 (germline): MNHEY, SMNVEV (reference sequence). V shed 6 bases and J shed 4 bases, with 18 bases lying between them. The CDR3 bases are TGTGCCAGCAGCTACTTAAAGATCATTCTCTATGGCTACACCTTC. Translated: CASSYLKIILYGYTF.

The rearrangement links TRBV10-3 to TRBJ2-1; D is unresolved. This CDR3 is built from 15 residues. Deletions cut 0 bases from V and 0 bases from J, with 6 bases between. Per the germline V gene, CDR1 is ENHRY and CDR2 is SYGVKD. CDR3 loop: CAISESPFSYNEQFF. The CDR3 nucleotides are TGTGCCATCAGTGAGTCTCCGTTCTCCTACAATGAGCAGTTCTTC.

V gene TRBV27 combines with J gene TRBJ2-3; 9 nucleotides match TRBD1. V shed 2 bases and J 2 bases; nucleotides not matched to a gene: 5. CDR3 size: 16 residues. Germline V gene data show CDR1 as MNHEY and CDR2 as SMNVEV (reference sequence). This CDR3 reads CASSLRGDRDTDTQYF. In nucleotides, the CDR3 is TGTGCCAGCAGTTTAAGAGGGGACAGGGACACAGATACGCAGTATTTT.

DNA of the CDR3: TGTGCCTGGAGTGTACGGAGCGAACCCCCCGTCGGGGAGCTGTTTTTT. Amino acids: CAWSVRSEPPVGELFF. The chain links TRBV30 to TRBJ2-2; D gene uncertain. CDR3 length: 16 residues. Germline loops: CDR1 GTSNPN, CDR2 SVGIG (reference sequence). V dropped 0 bases and J dropped 7 bases, with 18 bases sitting between them.

The gene calls are TRBV4-1 and TRBJ1-1, with D perhaps matching TRBD1 (5 bases). The germline V gene has CDR1 MGHRA and CDR2 YSYEKL. V gave up 0 bases and J gave up 5 bases, with 10 bases separating them. CDR3 length: 14 residues. The CDR3 protein is CASSQDRGGTEAFF. The CDR3 DNA follows: TGCGCCAGCAGCCAAGATAGGGGCGGTACTGAAGCTTTCTTT.

V usage is TRBV5-1 and J usage is TRBJ1-2, with 12 bases lining up with TRBD1. The germline gives CDR1 SGHRS, CDR2 YFSETQ. This CDR3 contains 16 residues. V shed 4 bases, J shed 7 bases, and the junction held 11 bases outside the gene matches. This CDR3 is CASSLRAGQGARGYTF. The CDR3 DNA sequence: TGCGCCAGCAGCCTACGGGCGGGACAGGGGGCACGTGGCTACACCTTC.

This rearrangement joins TRBV4-1 to TRBJ1-2, with D perhaps matching TRBD1 (5 bases). Trimming left V 0 bases short and J 3 bases short, with 8 bases between. CDR1 is MGHRA, CDR2 YSYEKL, per germline. This CDR3 region has 14 residues. The CDR3 nucleotides read TGCGCCAGCAGCCAAGACAGGGCCCACTATGGCTACACCTTC. As protein: CASSQDRAHYGYTF.

This chain uses TRBV6-5 with TRBJ1-5; no definite D call. Germline CDR1 and CDR2: MNHEY and SVGAGI. This CDR3 has 15 amino acids. The V end was cut by 4 bases, the J end by 0 bases, with 10 bases between. The chain's CDR3 is CASSFSEYSNQPQHF. In DNA, the CDR3 is TGTGCCAGCAGTTTTAGTGAGTATAGCAATCAGCCCCAGCATTTT.

The chain recombines TRBV2 with TRBJ1-4; D perhaps matches TRBD1 (6 bases). V was shortened by 6 bases and J by 12 bases, with 23 bases between the two germline ends. The CDR3 is made up of 15 amino acids. Per germline, CDR1 SNHLY and CDR2 FYNNEI. In nucleotides, the CDR3 is TGTGCCAGCAGCCGTACAGGGTTCTCGAATAGCGAACTGTTTTTT. Its translation: CASSRTGFSNSELFF. The entire variable domain, with the rest obtained from reference TRBV2 and TRBJ1-4, is as follows: EPEVTQTPSHQVTQMGQEVILRCVPISNHLYFYWYRQILGQKVEFLVSFYNNEISEKSEIFDDQFSVERPDGSNFTLKIRSTKLEDSAMYFCASSRTGFSNSELFFGSGTQLSVL.

The chain carries TRBV4-1 and TRBJ2-3; the D is unclear. The CDR3 totals 16 residues. Germline V CDR1 and CDR2: MGHRA, YSYEKL. The germline V and J ends were trimmed by 0 bases and 0 bases, with 10 bases remaining between them. This CDR3 is CASSQEGSLSTDTQYF. The CDR3 nucleotides are TGCGCCAGCAGCCAAGAGGGCTCACTGAGCACAGATACGCAGTATTTT.

In this sample, this clone turned up once. The chain is built from TRBV9 and TRBJ1-5; D uncertain. With 0 bases removed from V and 3 bases from J, the gap between germline ends came to 7 bases. The CDR3 sequence is 14 residues long. Germline V gene sequence: CDR1 SGDLS, CDR2 YYNGEE. The CDR3 sequence is CASSVGHLNQPQHF. DNA for the CDR3: TGTGCCAGCAGCGTAGGACACCTCAATCAGCCCCAGCATTTT. Filled out from reference TRBV9 and TRBJ1-5, the complete variable domain reads DSGVTQTPKHLITATGQRVTLRCSPRSGDLSVYWYQQSLDQGLQFLIQYYNGEERAKGNILERFSAQQFPDLHSELNLSSLELGDSALYFCASSVGHLNQPQHFGDGTRLSIL.

The gene calls are TRBV6-1 and TRBJ2-7, with a weak D call TRBD1 (6 bases). Looked up from germline, CDR1 is MNHNS and CDR2 is SASEGT. The length of the CDR3 is 15 residues. V was shortened by 0 bases and J by 2 bases, with 11 bases between the two germline ends. The CDR3 here is CASSEATGKPYEQYF. CDR3 DNA: TGTGCCAGCAGTGAAGCAACAGGGAAACCCTACGAGCAGTACTTC.

The chain uses TRBV18 and TRBJ2-1; no clear D. Germline V lookup: CDR1 KGHSH, CDR2 LQKENI. The CDR3 is 13 residues long. V gave up 4 bases and J gave up 10 bases, with 14 bases separating them. CDR3 sequence (DNA): TGTGCCAGCTCACTGACGGGTGGCGCCGAGCAGTTCTTC. It translates to CASSLTGGAEQFF.

This chain joins TRBV6-5 and TRBJ1-5; 9 nucleotides align to TRBD1. J was trimmed by 7 bases and V by 2 bases; bases with no gene match: 3. Germline-derived CDR1 and CDR2 are MNHEY and SVGAGI. The CDR3 loop spans 14 amino acids. The CDR3 nucleotides are TGTGCCAGCAGTTACAGGACAGGGGAACAGCCCCAGCATTTT. This encodes CASSYRTGEQPQHF.

The genes are TRBV5-6 and TRBJ2-7; 7 nucleotides line up with TRBD2. This CDR3 comprises 15 residues. V lost 4 bases to trimming and J lost 6 bases; unmatched junction nucleotides: 13. Germline CDR1 and CDR2: SGHDT and YYEEEE. CDR3: CASSLGGGALIEQYF. The DNA for the CDR3 is TGTGCCAGCAGCCTGGGGGGAGGGGCGCTTATCGAGCAGTACTTC.

The count of this clone is one. The chain couples TRBV5-1 to TRBJ1-1; a weak D match, TRBD1 (6 bases). Trimming cost V 0 bases and J 4 bases, with 13 bases left between them. The CDR3 loop spans 15 amino acids. Germline CDR1 is SGHRS and CDR2 is YFSETQ. The CDR3, as DNA: TGCGCCAGCAGCTTGGCCAGGGGCGGAGGCACTGAAGCTTTCTTT. Amino acids: CASSLARGGGTEAFF.

This clone was counted between two and nine times. The gene calls are TRBV19 and TRBJ1-1; the match to TRBD1 covers 9 bases. Unmatched junction bases numbered 5, after V lost 3 bases and J lost 6 bases. Per the germline V gene, CDR1 is LNHDA and CDR2 is SQIVND (reference sequence). The CDR3 is 14 amino acids. CDR3 DNA sequence: TGTGCCAGTAGTATCGGACAGGGGAGGGCTGAAGCTTTCTTT. It yields the protein CASSIGQGRAEAFF.

The gene calls are TRBV27 and TRBJ1-2, with D hard to call. Germline-derived CDR1 and CDR2 are MNHEY and SMNVEV (reference sequence). The length of the CDR3 is 13 residues. Trimming cost V 7 bases and J 1 base, with 10 bases left between them. DNA of the CDR3: TGTGCCAGCACCAGCGCCTTTAACTATGGCTACACCTTC. This codes for CASTSAFNYGYTF.

The V call is TRBV7-9, the J call TRBJ1-4; TRBD1 matches 8 bases. Germline V lookup: CDR1 SEHNR, CDR2 FQNEAQ (reference sequence). V dropped 8 bases and J dropped 4; count of bases not matched to a gene: 3. The CDR3 contains 13 residues. The CDR3, as DNA: TGTGCCAGCGCGACAGGGGATAATGAAAAACTGTTTTTT. It yields the protein CASATGDNEKLFF.